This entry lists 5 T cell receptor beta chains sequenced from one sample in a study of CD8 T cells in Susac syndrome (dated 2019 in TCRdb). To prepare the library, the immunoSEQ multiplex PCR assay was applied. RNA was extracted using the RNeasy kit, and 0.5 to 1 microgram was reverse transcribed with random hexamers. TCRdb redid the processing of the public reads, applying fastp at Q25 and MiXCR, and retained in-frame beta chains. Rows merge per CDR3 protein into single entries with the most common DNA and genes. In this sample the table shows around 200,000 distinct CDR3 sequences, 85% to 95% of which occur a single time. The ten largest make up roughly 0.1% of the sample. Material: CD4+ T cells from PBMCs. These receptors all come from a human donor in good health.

Here the CDR3 reads CSARGQTEDTQYF. The CDR3 nucleotides read TGCAGTGCTAGAGGTCAAACCGAGGATACGCAGTATTTT. The rearrangement joins TRBV20-1 to TRBJ2-3; D remains ambiguous. CDR1 DFQATT and CDR2 SNEGSKA come from the germline V gene (reference sequence). V was shortened by 1 base and J by 6 bases, with 11 bases between the two germline ends. The CDR3 has 13 amino acids.

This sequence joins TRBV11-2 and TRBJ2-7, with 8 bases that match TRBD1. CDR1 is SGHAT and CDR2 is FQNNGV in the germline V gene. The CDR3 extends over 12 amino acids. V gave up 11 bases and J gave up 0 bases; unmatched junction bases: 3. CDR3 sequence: CASGGSSYEQYF. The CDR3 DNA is TGTGCCTCAGGGGGCAGCTCCTACGAGCAGTACTTC.

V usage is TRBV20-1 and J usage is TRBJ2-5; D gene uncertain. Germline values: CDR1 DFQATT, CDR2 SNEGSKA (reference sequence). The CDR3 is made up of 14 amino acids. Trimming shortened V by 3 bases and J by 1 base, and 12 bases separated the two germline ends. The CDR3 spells CSASVPSPQETQYF. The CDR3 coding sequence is TGCAGTGCTAGTGTCCCGAGCCCCCAAGAGACCCAGTACTTC.

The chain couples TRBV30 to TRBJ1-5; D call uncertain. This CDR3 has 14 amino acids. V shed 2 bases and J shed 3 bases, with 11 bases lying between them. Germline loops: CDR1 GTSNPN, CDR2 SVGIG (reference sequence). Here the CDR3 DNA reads TGTGCCTGGAGTTCGGACGTAATCAATCAGCCCCAGCATTTT. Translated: CAWSSDVINQPQHF.

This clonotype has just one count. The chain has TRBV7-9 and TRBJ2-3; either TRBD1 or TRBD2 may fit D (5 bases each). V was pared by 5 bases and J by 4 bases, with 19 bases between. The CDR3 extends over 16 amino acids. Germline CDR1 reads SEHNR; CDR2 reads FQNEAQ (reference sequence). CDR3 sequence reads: CASSPPGTRGADTQYF. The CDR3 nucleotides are TGTGCCAGCAGCCCCCCTGGGACCCGTGGGGCAGATACGCAGTATTTT.